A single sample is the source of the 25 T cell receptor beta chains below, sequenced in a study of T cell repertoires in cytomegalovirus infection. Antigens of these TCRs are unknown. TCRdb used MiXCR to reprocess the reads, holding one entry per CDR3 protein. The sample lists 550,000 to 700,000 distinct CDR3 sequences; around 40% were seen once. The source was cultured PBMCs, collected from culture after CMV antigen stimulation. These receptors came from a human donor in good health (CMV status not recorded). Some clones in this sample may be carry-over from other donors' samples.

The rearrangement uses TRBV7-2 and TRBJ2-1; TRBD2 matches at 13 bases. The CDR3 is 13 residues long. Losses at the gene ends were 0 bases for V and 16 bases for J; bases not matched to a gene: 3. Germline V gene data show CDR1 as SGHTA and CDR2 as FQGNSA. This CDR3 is CASSLALAGGYFF. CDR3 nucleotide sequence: TGTGCCAGCAGCTTAGCACTAGCGGGAGGGTATTTCTTC.

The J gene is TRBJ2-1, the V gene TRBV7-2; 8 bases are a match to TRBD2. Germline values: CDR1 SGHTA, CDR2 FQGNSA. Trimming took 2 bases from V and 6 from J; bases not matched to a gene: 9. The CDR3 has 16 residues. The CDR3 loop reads CASSLNRGLGGNEQFF. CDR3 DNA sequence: TGTGCCAGCAGCTTAAATCGGGGACTAGGGGGCAATGAGCAGTTCTTC.

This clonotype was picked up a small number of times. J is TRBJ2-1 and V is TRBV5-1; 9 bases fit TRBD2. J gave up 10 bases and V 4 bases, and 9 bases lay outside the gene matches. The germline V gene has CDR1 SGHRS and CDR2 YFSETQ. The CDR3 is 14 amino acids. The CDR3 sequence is CASSPFLAGIEQFF. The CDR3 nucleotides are TGCGCCAGCAGCCCCTTTCTAGCGGGAATAGAGCAGTTCTTC.

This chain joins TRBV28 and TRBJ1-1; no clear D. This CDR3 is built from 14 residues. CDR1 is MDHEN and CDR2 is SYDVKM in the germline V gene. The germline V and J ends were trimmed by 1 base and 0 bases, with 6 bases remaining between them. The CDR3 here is CASSLSTVNTEAFF. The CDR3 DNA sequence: TGTGCCAGCAGTTTATCGACGGTGAACACTGAAGCTTTCTTT.

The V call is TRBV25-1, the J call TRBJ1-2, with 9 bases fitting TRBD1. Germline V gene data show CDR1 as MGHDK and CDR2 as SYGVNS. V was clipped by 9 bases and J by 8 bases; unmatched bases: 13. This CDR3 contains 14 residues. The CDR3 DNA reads TGTGCCAGTAGTAACCCCGGGACAGGGTTGGGCTACACCTTC. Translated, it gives CASSNPGTGLGYTF.

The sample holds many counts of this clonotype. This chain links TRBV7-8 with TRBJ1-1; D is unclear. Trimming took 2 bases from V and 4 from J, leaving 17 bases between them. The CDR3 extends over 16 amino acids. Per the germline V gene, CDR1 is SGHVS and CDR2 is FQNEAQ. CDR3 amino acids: CASSLYPGGLGTEAFF. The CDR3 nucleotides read TGTGCCAGCAGCTTATATCCGGGTGGGCTCGGCACTGAAGCTTTCTTT. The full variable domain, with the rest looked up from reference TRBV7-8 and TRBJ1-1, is GAGVSQSPRYKVAKRGQDVALRCDPISGHVSLFWYQQALGQGPEFLTYFQNEAQLDKSGLPSDRFFAERPEGSVSTLKIQRTQQEDSAVYLCASSLYPGGLGTEAFFGQGTRLTVV.

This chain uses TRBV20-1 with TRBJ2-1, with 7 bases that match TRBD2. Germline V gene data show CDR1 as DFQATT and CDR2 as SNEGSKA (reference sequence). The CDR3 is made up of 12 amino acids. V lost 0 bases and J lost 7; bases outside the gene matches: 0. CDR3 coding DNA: TGCAGTGCTAGAGAGGGAGGGAATGAGCAGTTCTTC. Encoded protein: CSAREGGNEQFF.

CDR3 DNA: TGTGCCAGCAGCAAGGGACGGAACTATGGCTACACCTTC. Residues: CASSKGRNYGYTF. The J gene is TRBJ1-2, the V gene TRBV7-2; TRBD1 is a possible D gene (5 bases). The CDR3 is 13 residues long. Germline V gene lookup returns CDR1 SGHTA and CDR2 FQGNSA. Trimming left V 5 bases short and J 2 bases short, with 9 bases between.

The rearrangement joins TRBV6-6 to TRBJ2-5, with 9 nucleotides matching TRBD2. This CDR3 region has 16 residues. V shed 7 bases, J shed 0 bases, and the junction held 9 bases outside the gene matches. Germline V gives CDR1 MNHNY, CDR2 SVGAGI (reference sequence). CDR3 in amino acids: CASTAGGQRYQETQYF. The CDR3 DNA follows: TGTGCCAGCACCGCGGGGGGGCAGAGGTACCAAGAGACCCAGTACTTC.

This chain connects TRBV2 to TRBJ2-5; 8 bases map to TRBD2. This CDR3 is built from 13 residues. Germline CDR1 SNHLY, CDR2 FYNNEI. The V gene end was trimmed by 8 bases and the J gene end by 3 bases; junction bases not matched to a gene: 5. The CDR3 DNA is TGTGCCAGCCGTAGCGGGGTGAAAGAGACCCAGTACTTC. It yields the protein CASRSGVKETQYF.

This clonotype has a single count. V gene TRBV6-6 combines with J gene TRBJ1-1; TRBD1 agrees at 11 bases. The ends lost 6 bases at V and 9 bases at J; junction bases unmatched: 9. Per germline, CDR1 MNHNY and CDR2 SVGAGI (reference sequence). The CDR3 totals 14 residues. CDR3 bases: TGTGCCAGCAGGGGGGACCGGGACAGGGGGAAAGCTTTCTTT. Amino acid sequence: CASRGDRDRGKAFF.

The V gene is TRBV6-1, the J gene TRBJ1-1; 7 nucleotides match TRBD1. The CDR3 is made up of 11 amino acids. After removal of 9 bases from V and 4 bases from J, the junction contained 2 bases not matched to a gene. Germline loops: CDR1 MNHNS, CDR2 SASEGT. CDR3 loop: CASQGGTEAFF. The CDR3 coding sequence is TGTGCCAGTCAGGGGGGCACTGAAGCTTTCTTT.

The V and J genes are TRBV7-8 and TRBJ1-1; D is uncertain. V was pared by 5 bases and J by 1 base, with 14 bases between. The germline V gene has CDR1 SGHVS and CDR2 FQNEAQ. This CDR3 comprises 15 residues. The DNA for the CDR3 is TGTGCCAGCAGCCCGCGGAGGGAAGGGAACACTGAAGCTTTCTTT. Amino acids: CASSPRREGNTEAFF.

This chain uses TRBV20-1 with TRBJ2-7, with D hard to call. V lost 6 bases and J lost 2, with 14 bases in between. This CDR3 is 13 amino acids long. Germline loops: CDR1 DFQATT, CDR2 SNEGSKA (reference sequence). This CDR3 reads CSACPMAAYEQYF. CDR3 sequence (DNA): TGCAGTGCCTGCCCCATGGCTGCCTACGAGCAGTACTTC.

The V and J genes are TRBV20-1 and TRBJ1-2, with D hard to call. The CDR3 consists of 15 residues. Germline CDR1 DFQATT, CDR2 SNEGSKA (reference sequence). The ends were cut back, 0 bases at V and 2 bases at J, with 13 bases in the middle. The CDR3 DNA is TGCAGTGCTAGAGAAGGGCTGGGCGGAAACTATGGCTACACCTTC. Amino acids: CSAREGLGGNYGYTF.

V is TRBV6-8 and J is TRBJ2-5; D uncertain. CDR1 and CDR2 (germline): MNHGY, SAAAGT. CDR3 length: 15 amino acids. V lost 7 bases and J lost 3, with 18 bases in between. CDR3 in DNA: TGTGCCAGCACCGAGAGTTGGGCTAGGGAAGAGACCCAGTACTTC. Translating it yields CASTESWAREETQYF.

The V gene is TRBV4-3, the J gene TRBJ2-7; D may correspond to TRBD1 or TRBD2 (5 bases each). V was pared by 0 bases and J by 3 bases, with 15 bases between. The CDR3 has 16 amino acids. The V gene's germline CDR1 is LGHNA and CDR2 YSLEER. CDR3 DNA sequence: TGCGCCAGCAGCCAAGAAACCAGCCCTGGGGGCTACGAGCAGTACTTC. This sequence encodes CASSQETSPGGYEQYF.

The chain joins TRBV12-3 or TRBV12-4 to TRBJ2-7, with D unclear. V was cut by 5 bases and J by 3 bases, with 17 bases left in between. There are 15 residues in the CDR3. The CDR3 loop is CASSTDSYLLYEQYF. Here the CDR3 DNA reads TGTGCCAGCAGTACAGACTCTTACCTCCTCTACGAGCAGTACTTC.

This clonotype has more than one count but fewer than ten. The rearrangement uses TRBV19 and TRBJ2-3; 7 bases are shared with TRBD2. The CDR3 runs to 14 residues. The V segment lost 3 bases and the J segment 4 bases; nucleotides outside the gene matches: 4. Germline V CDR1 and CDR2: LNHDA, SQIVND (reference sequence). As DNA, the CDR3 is TGTGCCAGTAGTATGAGCGGGATTGCAGATACGCAGTATTTT. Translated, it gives CASSMSGIADTQYF.

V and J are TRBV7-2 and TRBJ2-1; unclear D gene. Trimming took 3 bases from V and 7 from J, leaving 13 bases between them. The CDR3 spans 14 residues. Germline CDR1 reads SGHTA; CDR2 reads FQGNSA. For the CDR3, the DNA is TGTGCCAGCAGCTTTCTCGGGCCACTGAATGAGCAGTTCTTC. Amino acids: CASSFLGPLNEQFF.

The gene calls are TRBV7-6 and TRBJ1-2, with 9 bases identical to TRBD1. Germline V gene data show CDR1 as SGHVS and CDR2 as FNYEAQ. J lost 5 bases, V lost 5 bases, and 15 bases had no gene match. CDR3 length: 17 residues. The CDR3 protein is CASSNGQGRGRPYGYTF. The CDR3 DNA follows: TGTGCCAGCAGCAACGGACAGGGGAGGGGGAGGCCTTATGGCTACACCTTC.

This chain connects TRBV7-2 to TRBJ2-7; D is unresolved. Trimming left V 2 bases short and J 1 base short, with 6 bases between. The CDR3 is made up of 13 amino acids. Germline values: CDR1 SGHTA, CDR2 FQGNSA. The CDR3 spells CASSLKGSYEQYF. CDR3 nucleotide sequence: TGTGCCAGCAGCTTAAAAGGTTCCTACGAGCAGTACTTC.

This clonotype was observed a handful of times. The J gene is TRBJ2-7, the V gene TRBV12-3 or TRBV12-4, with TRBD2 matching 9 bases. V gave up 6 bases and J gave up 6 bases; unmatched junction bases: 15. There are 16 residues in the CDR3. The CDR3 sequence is CASSRAPGTSSVEQYF. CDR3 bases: TGTGCCAGCAGCCGTGCCCCCGGGACTAGCTCGGTCGAGCAGTACTTC.

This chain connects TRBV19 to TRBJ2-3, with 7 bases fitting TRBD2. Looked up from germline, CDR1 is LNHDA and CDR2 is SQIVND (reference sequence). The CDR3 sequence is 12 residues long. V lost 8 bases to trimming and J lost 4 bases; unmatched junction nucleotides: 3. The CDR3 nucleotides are TGTGCCAGTGGGGGGGACTCAGATACGCAGTATTTT. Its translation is CASGGDSDTQYF. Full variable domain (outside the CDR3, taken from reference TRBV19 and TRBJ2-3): DGGITQSPKYLFRKEGQNVTLSCEQNLNHDAMYWYRQDPGQGLRLIYYSQIVNDFQKGDIAEGYSVSREKKESFPLTVTSAQKNPTAFYLCASGGDSDTQYFGPGTRLTVL.

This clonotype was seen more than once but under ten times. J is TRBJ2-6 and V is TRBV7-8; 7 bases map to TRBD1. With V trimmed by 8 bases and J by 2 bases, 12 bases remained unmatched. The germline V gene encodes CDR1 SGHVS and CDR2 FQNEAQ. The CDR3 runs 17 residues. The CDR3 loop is CASRQITGEPGANVLTF. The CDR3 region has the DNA TGTGCCAGCCGACAAATAACAGGGGAACCTGGGGCCAACGTCCTGACTTTC.